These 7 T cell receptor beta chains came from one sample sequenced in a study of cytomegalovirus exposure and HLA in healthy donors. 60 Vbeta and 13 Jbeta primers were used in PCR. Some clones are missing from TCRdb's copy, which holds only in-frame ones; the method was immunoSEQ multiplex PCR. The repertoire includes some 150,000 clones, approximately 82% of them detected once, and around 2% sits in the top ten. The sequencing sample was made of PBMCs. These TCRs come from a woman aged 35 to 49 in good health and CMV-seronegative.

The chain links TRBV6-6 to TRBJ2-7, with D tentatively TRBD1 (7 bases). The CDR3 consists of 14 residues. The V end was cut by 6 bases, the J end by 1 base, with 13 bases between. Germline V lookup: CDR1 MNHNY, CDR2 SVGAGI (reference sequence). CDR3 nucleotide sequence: TGTGCCAGCAGATCACAGGGGACTTCCTACGAGCAGTACTTC. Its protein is CASRSQGTSYEQYF.

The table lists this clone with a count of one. CDR3 bases: TGCGCCAGCAGCTTGGCCTTAGCGGGAGGGGTATTGGATACGCAGTATTTT. This gives the protein CASSLALAGGVLDTQYF. The chain couples TRBV5-1 to TRBJ2-3; 11 bases map to TRBD2. CDR1 is SGHRS, CDR2 YFSETQ, per germline. The CDR3 totals 17 residues. Trimming removed 0 bases from V and 6 bases from J; junction bases left unmatched: 9.

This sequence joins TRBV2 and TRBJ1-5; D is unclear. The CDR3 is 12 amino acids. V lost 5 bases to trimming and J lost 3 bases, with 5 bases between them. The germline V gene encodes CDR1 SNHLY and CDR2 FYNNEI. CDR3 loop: CASSQNNQPQHF. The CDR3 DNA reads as TGTGCCAGCAGTCAGAACAATCAGCCCCAGCATTTT.

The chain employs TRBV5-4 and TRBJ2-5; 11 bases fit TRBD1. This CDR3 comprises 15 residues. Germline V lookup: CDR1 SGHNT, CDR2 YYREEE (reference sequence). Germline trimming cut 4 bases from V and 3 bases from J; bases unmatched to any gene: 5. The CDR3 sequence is CASSQRDRGEETQYF. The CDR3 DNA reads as TGTGCCAGCAGCCAGCGGGACAGGGGGGAAGAGACCCAGTACTTC.

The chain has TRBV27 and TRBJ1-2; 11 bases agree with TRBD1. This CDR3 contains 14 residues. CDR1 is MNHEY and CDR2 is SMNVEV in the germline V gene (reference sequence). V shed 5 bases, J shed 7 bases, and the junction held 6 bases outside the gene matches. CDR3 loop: CASSIRTGGAGYTF. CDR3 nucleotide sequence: TGTGCCAGCAGTATCCGGACAGGGGGCGCTGGCTACACCTTC.

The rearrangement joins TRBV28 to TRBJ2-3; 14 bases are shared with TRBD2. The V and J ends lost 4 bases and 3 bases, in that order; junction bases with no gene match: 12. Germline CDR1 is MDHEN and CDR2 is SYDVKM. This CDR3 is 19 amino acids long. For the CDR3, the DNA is TGTGCCAGCAGTTCGTCGGGACTAGCGGGAGCGGTGTTGACAGATACGCAGTATTTT. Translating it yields CASSSSGLAGAVLTDTQYF.

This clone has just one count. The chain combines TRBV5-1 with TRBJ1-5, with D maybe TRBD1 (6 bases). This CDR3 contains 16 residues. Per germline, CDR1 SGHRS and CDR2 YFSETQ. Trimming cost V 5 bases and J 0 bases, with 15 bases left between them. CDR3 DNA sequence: TGCGCCAGCAGAGAGGGGCAGGGGAGTAGCAATCAGCCCCAGCATTTT. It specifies CASREGQGSSNQPQHF.